This T cell receptor (beta chain) was recorded in a study of lymphopenia after photon versus proton radiotherapy. Trimming removed 0 bases at V and 10 bases at J, with 12 bases between. The germline V gene has CDR1 LGHNT and CDR2 FRNRAP. This CDR3 has 13 amino acids. Profiled with immunoSEQ multiplex PCR; TCRdb holds only in-frame clones, not every one. The sample has 25,000 to 35,000 clones, around 94% seen once; the top ten hold around 0.72%. Study findings and constraints: Photon-treated patients lost naive T cells and TCR diversity; proton-treated stayed stable.

As concerns this clone: Its cognate antigen is unknown.

The chain uses TRBV12-5 and TRBJ1-1; the D gene is possibly TRBD1 (6 bases). This sample comprised peripheral blood, obtained from a patient treated with photon-based radiotherapy. This TCR was recovered from a woman aged 50 to 60 with cholangiocarcinoma. CDR3 region: CASGLVAPQGAFF. For the CDR3, the DNA is TGTGCTAGTGGTTTGGTCGCCCCACAGGGAGCTTTCTTT.